This T cell receptor beta chain is from a study of beta chain features in type 1 diabetes. Trimming removed 5 bases from V and 2 bases from J; junction bases left unmatched: 7. The germline V gene encodes CDR1 LNHDA and CDR2 SQIVND (reference sequence). The CDR3 covers 16 residues. Sequencing targeted expressed TCRB transcripts, as all isolated RNA had been reverse transcribed. Clones were read by immunoSEQ multiplex PCR, and TCRdb kept only the in-frame ones, dropping some. Of fewer than 650,000 clones in the sample, roughly a sixth are singletons; the top ten hold about 0.097%. The chain recombines TRBV19 with TRBJ2-2; 8 bases align to TRBD1. The receptor's source is a man between 18 and 29 years old in good health. Sequencing used naive CD4+ T cells from blood. Here the CDR3 reads CASSGRGRGNTGELFF. The CDR3 DNA follows: TGTGCCAGTAGTGGCAGGGGGCGCGGTAACACCGGGGAGCTGTTTTTT.